A single sample is the source of the 19 T cell receptor beta chains below, sequenced in a study of Tregs in tolerant kidney transplant recipients. Assay: immunoSEQ multiplex PCR; the TCRdb copy retains only in-frame clones and omits some. Among some 90,000 clones listed, roughly nine tenths were seen once. Sample: CD8+ T cells from blood. These receptor sequences come from a human donor in good health.

The CDR3 DNA reads as TGTGCCACCAGCAGAGGACTAGCGGATACCTACAATGAGCAGTTCTTC. This gives the protein CATSRGLADTYNEQFF. This chain joins TRBV15 and TRBJ2-1, with 9 bases fitting TRBD2. The CDR3 runs 16 residues. Germline loops: CDR1 LNHNV, CDR2 YYDKDF (reference sequence). V dropped 1 base and J dropped 2; count of bases not matched to a gene: 3.

This chain joins TRBV4-1 and TRBJ2-1, with D unclear. Germline loops: CDR1 MGHRA, CDR2 YSYEKL. The V and J ends lost 1 base and 0 bases respectively, with 4 bases between them. The CDR3 contains 14 residues. The CDR3 sequence is CASSQASSYNEQFF. CDR3 DNA sequence: TGCGCCAGCAGCCAAGCGAGCTCCTACAATGAGCAGTTCTTC.

The genes are TRBV29-1 and TRBJ2-7; D remains ambiguous. Germline V lookup: CDR1 SQVTM, CDR2 ANQGSEA. V was pared by 7 bases and J by 6 bases, with 13 bases between. The CDR3 has 11 residues. CDR3 sequence reads: CSALGSAEQYF. Written as DNA, the CDR3 is TGCAGCGCCCTCGGTTCGGCCGAGCAGTACTTC.

This rearrangement joins TRBV11-2 to TRBJ2-4, with D uncertain. The CDR3 is 15 amino acids. The germline V and J ends were trimmed by 1 base and 3 bases, with 10 bases remaining between them. Germline values: CDR1 SGHAT, CDR2 FQNNGV. CDR3 DNA: TGTGCCAGCAGCTTAGGAGGAGAAGTCAAAAACATTCAGTACTTC. This translates into CASSLGGEVKNIQYF. Based on the CDR3 plus reference TRBV11-2 and TRBJ2-4, the full variable domain is EAGVAQSPRYKIIEKRQSVAFWCNPISGHATLYWYQQILGQGPKLLIQFQNNGVVDDSQLPKDRFSAERLKGVDSTLKIQPAKLEDSAVYLCASSLGGEVKNIQYFGAGTRLSVL.

V is TRBV7-9 and J is TRBJ1-2; D is unresolved. This CDR3 comprises 13 residues. V lost 4 bases and J 5 bases, leaving 11 bases between the germline ends. CDR1 and CDR2 from the germline V gene are SEHNR and FQNEAQ (reference sequence). For the CDR3, the DNA is TGTGCCAGCAGCTCCCCTAAGACATATGGCTACACCTTC. Protein sequence: CASSSPKTYGYTF.

CDR3 sequence (DNA): TGTGCCAGCAGCTTAGCCCCTCGAGGTGGACAGGGAAACTACGAGCAGTACTTC. The encoded protein is CASSLAPRGGQGNYEQYF. J is TRBJ2-7 and V is TRBV7-8, with 8 bases matching TRBD1. Trimming took 0 bases from V and 3 from J; bases not matched to a gene: 13. There are 18 residues in the CDR3. The germline V gene has CDR1 SGHVS and CDR2 FQNEAQ.

The chain is built from TRBV6-5 and TRBJ1-3; the D is unclear. The CDR3 totals 15 residues. The V gene's germline CDR1 is MNHEY and CDR2 SVGAGI. Trimming removed 2 bases at V and 0 bases at J, with 8 bases between. The CDR3: CASSYEGSSGNTIYF. The CDR3 DNA is TGTGCCAGCAGTTACGAAGGGTCCTCTGGAAACACCATATATTTT.

The chain recombines TRBV30 with TRBJ1-5; 8 bases are a match to TRBD1. Germline CDR1 and CDR2: GTSNPN and SVGIG (reference sequence). V shed 2 bases, J shed 2 bases, and the junction held 2 bases outside the gene matches. This CDR3 contains 14 residues. For the CDR3, the DNA is TGTGCCTGGAGTTTGGACAGGGGCAATCAGCCCCAGCATTTT. It specifies CAWSLDRGNQPQHF.

This clone was found a few times. J is TRBJ1-6 and V is TRBV6-5, with a weak D call TRBD1 (5 bases). Germline values: CDR1 MNHEY, CDR2 SVGAGI. The CDR3 length is 13 residues. V was trimmed by 8 bases and J by 7 bases, leaving 12 bases between them. The CDR3 DNA is TGTGCCAGCTATCCGGGGCTGAATTCACCCCTCCACTTT. This translates into CASYPGLNSPLHF.

This clone has only one observation. CDR3: CSVDVDSRDTQYF. The CDR3 DNA sequence: TGCAGCGTTGATGTCGACTCAAGAGATACGCAGTATTTT. This chain uses TRBV29-1 with TRBJ2-3; D remains ambiguous. This CDR3 is built from 13 residues. V lost 3 bases to trimming and J lost 5 bases, with 12 bases between them. Germline V CDR1 and CDR2: SQVTM, ANQGSEA.

The chain is built from TRBV7-6 and TRBJ1-5; tentative D call: TRBD1 (5 bases). The CDR3 is 16 amino acids. Deletions cut 2 bases from V and 4 bases from J, with 15 bases between. The V gene's germline CDR1 is SGHVS and CDR2 FNYEAQ. The CDR3 coding sequence is TGTGCCAGCAGCTTAACCGGGGGGGAAAGGAATCAGCCCCAGCATTTT. Protein sequence: CASSLTGGERNQPQHF.

This clone was seen a few times. The chain combines TRBV10-3 with TRBJ1-5; D possibly corresponds to TRBD1 (5 bases). Germline V gene lookup returns CDR1 ENHRY and CDR2 SYGVKD. This CDR3 spans 14 amino acids. Trimming removed 10 bases from V and 0 bases from J, with 13 bases in between. The CDR3 loop reads CATGTSGSNQPQHF. DNA of the CDR3: TGTGCCACCGGGACCAGTGGTAGCAATCAGCCCCAGCATTTT.

This chain links TRBV9 with TRBJ2-7, with a weak D call TRBD1 (6 bases). This CDR3 comprises 15 residues. Germline CDR1 is SGDLS and CDR2 is YYNGEE. V was clipped by 0 bases and J by 3 bases, with 13 bases between them. CDR3 amino acids: CASSVGTGLGYEQYF. CDR3 sequence (DNA): TGTGCCAGCAGCGTAGGAACAGGGCTGGGCTACGAGCAGTACTTC. The variable domain in full, with the rest retrieved from reference TRBV9 and TRBJ2-7, is DSGVTQTPKHLITATGQRVTLRCSPRSGDLSVYWYQQSLDQGLQFLIQYYNGEERAKGNILERFSAQQFPDLHSELNLSSLELGDSALYFCASSVGTGLGYEQYFGPGTRLTVT.

The genes are TRBV5-1 and TRBJ1-2; D ambiguous. V dropped 4 bases and J dropped 3 bases, with 7 bases sitting between them. The CDR3 runs 12 residues. Germline values: CDR1 SGHRS, CDR2 YFSETQ. CDR3 sequence: CASSDEDYGYTF. CDR3 bases: TGCGCCAGCAGCGACGAAGACTATGGCTACACCTTC.

V usage is TRBV10-3 and J usage is TRBJ2-5; tentatively, D is TRBD2 (6 bases). The CDR3 sequence is 15 residues long. Between the trimmed V and J ends, which lost 0 bases and 6 bases, there was a span of 14 bases. In germline, CDR1 is ENHRY, CDR2 SYGVKD. CDR3 bases: TGTGCCATCAGTGAGTCGTATAGCGGTGCAAAGACCCAGTACTTC. Residues: CAISESYSGAKTQYF.

V usage is TRBV5-6 and J usage is TRBJ2-7; unclear D gene. Per the germline V gene, CDR1 is SGHDT and CDR2 is YYEEEE. Between the trimmed V and J ends, which lost 7 bases and 3 bases, there was a span of 11 bases. The CDR3 extends over 12 amino acids. Written as DNA, the CDR3 is TGTGCCAGCGGCTGGACCGACTACGAGCAGTACTTC. It translates to CASGWTDYEQYF.

V usage is TRBV7-7 and J usage is TRBJ2-1; 13 bases map to TRBD2. V lost 5 bases to trimming and J lost 6 bases; unmatched junction nucleotides: 13. The germline V gene encodes CDR1 SSHAT and CDR2 FNYEAQ (reference sequence). The CDR3 loop spans 18 amino acids. CDR3 bases: TGTGCCAGCAGCCGCGGACTAGCGGGAGAGGTTCGAGGCAATGAGCAGTTCTTC. Translated, it gives CASSRGLAGEVRGNEQFF.

The chain combines TRBV13 with TRBJ2-1; 11 nucleotides align to TRBD2. Germline loops: CDR1 PRHDT, CDR2 FYEKMQ (reference sequence). The ends lost 3 bases at V and 8 bases at J; junction bases unmatched: 6. The CDR3 loop spans 15 amino acids. The DNA for the CDR3 is TGTGCCAGCAGCTTGGGACTAGCGGTATGGGATGAGCAGTTCTTC. Its translation is CASSLGLAVWDEQFF.

The chain links TRBV20-1 to TRBJ1-1; tentative D call: TRBD1 (5 bases). Germline-derived CDR1 and CDR2 are DFQATT and SNEGSKA (reference sequence). Trimming pared 7 bases from V and 8 bases from J, leaving 11 bases between. CDR3 length: 10 residues. The CDR3 nucleotides are TGCAGTGTTAGGGGCGGGGAAGCTTTCTTT. Translated: CSVRGGEAFF.